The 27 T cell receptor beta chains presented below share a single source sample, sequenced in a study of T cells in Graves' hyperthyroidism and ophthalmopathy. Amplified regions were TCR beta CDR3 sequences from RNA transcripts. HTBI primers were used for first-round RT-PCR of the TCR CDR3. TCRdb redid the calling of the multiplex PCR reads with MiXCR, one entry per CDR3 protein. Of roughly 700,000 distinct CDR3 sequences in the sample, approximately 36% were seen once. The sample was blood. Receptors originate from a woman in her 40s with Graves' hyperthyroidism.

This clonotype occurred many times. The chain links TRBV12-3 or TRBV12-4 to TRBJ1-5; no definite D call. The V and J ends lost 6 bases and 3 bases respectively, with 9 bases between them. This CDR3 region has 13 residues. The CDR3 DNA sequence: TGTGCCAGCAGGGTGGCAGCCAATCAGCCCCAGCATTTT. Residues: CASRVAANQPQHF.

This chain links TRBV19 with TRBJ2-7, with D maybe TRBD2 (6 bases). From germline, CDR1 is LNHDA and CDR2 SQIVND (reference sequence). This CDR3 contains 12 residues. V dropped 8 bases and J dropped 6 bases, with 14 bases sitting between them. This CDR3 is CASVGRRGEQYF. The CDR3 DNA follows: TGTGCCAGTGTAGGGAGGAGGGGCGAGCAGTACTTC. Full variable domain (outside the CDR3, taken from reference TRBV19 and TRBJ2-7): DGGITQSPKYLFRKEGQNVTLSCEQNLNHDAMYWYRQDPGQGLRLIYYSQIVNDFQKGDIAEGYSVSREKKESFPLTVTSAQKNPTAFYLCASVGRRGEQYFGPGTRLTVT.

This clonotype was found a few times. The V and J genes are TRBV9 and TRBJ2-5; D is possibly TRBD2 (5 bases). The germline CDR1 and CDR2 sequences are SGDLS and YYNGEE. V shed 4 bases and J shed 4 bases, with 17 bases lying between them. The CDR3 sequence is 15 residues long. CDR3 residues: CASSQGQPGGETQYF. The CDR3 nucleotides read TGTGCCAGCAGCCAAGGGCAGCCCGGAGGAGAGACCCAGTACTTC.

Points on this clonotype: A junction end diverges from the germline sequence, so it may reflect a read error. Here the CDR3 DNA reads TGTGCCATCAGTGAGGCCAGGTTAGGGCAGCCCCAGCATTTT. This translates into CAISEARLGQPQHF. V gene TRBV12-3 or TRBV12-4 combines with J gene TRBJ1-5; D remains unclear. The CDR3 is 14 amino acids.

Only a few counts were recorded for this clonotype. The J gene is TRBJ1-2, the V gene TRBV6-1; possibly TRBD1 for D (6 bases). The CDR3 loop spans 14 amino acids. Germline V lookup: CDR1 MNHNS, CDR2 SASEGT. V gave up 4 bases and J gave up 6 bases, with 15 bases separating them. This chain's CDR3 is CASSGLRGADGYTF. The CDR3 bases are TGTGCCAGCAGTGGATTAAGGGGGGCGGATGGCTACACCTTC.

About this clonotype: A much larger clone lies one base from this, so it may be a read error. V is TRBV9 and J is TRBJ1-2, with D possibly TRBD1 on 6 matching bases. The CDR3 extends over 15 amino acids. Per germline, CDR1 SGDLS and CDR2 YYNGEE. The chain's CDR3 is CASSGDWGANYGCTF. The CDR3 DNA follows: TGTGCCAGCAGCGGAGATTGGGGGGCTAACTATGGCTGCACCTTC.

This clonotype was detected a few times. The CDR3 loop is CASSFVAENTEAFF. The CDR3 bases are TGTGCCAGCAGTTTTGTAGCAGAGAACACTGAAGCTTTCTTT. The chain combines TRBV12-3 or TRBV12-4 with TRBJ1-1; D gene ambiguous. This CDR3 region has 14 residues. The V end was cut by 3 bases, the J end by 1 base, with 9 bases between.

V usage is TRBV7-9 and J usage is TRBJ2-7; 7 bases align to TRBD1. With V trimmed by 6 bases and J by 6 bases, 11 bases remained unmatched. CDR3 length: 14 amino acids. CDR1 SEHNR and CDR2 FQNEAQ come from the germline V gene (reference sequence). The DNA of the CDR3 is TGTGCCAGCAGTTACGCGAAGGGGGCCTTCGAGCAGTACTTC. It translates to CASSYAKGAFEQYF.

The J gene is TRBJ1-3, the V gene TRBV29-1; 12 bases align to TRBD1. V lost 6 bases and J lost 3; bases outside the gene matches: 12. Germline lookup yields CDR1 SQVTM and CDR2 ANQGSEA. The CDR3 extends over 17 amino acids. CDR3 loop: CSVGQGAGKRHGNTIYF. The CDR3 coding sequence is TGCAGCGTGGGACAGGGGGCTGGTAAACGCCATGGAAACACCATATATTTT.

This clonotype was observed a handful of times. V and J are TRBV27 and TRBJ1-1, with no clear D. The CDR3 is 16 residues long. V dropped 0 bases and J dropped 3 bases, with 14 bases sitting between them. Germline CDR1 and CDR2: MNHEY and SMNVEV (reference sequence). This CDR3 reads CASSLSMKGSYTEAFF. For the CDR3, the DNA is TGTGCCAGCAGTTTATCGATGAAAGGTAGCTACACTGAAGCTTTCTTT.

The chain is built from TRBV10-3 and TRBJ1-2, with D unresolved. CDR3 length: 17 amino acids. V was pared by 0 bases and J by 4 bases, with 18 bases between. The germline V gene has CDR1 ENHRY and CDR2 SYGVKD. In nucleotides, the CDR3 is TGTGCCATCAGTGAGTCGACCGTGGGCCGGGGTATCTATGGCTACACCTTC. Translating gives CAISESTVGRGIYGYTF.

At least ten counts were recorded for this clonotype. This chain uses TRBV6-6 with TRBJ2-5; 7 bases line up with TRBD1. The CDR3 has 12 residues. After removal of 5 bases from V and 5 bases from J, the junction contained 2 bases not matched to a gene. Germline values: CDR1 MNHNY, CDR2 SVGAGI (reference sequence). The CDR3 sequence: CASSTGVETQYF. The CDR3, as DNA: TGTGCCAGCAGTACAGGGGTGGAGACCCAGTACTTC.

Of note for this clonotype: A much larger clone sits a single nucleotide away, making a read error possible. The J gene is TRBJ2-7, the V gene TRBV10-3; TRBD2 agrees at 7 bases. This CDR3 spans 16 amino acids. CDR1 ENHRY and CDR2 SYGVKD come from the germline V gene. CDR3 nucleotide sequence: TGTGCCATCGGTGAACCCCTGGGCGGGAGCTCCTACGAGCAGTACTTC. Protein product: CAIGEPLGGSSYEQYF.

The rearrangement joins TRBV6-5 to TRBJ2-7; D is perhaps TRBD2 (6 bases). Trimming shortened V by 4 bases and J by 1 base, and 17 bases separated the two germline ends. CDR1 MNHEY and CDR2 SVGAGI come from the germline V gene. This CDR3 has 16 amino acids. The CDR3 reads CASSFTQEGPSYEQYF. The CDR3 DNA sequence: TGTGCCAGCAGTTTCACCCAGGAGGGCCCTTCCTACGAGCAGTACTTC.

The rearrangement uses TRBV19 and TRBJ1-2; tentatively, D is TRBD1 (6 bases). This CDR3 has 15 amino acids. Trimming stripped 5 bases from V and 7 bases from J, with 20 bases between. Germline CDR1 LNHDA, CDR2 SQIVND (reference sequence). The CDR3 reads CASSAVAGVNFGYTF. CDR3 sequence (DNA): TGTGCCAGTAGTGCCGTAGCAGGGGTTAATTTTGGCTACACCTTC.

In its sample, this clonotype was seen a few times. CDR3 nucleotides: TGTGCCAGTAGTATCGCCGATCGGGAAGCTTTCTTT. Translated, it gives CASSIADREAFF. V and J are TRBV19 and TRBJ1-1; D is uncertain. Trimming removed 3 bases from V and 8 bases from J, with 10 bases in between. The CDR3 has 12 residues. Germline values: CDR1 LNHDA, CDR2 SQIVND (reference sequence).

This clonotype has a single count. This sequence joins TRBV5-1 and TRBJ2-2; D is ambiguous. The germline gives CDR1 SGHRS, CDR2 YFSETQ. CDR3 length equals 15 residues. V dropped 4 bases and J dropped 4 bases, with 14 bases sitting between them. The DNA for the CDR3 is TGCGCCAGCAGCCAAGACGGCCAGATCACCGGGGAGCTGTTTTTT. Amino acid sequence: CASSQDGQITGELFF.

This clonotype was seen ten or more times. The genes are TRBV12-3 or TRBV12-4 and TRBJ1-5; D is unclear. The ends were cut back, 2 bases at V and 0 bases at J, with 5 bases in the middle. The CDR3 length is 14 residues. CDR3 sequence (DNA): TGTGCCAGCAGTTTACACGATAGCAATCAGCCCCAGCATTTT. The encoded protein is CASSLHDSNQPQHF.

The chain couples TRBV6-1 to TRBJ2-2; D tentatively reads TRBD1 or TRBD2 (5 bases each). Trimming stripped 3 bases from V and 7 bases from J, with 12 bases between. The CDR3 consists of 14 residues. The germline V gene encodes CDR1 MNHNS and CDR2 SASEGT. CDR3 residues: CASSDRDPSGELFF. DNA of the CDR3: TGTGCCAGCAGTGATAGGGACCCTAGCGGGGAGCTGTTTTTT.

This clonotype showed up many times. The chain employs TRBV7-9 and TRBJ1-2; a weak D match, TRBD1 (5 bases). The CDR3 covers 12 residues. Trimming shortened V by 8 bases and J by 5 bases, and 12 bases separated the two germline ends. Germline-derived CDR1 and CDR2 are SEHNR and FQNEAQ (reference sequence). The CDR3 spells CASREGEYGYTF. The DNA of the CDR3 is TGTGCCAGCCGAGAAGGGGAATATGGCTACACCTTC.

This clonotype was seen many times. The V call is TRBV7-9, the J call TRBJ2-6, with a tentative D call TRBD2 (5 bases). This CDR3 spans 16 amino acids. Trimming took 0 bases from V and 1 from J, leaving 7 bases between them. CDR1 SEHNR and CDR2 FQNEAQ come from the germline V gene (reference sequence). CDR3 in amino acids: CASSLASGSGANVLTF. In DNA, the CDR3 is TGTGCCAGCAGCTTAGCATCGGGGTCTGGGGCCAACGTCCTGACTTTC.

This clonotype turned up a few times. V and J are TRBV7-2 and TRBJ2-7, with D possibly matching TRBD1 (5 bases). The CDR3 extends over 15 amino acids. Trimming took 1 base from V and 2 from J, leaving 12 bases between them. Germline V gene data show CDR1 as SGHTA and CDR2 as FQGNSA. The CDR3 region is CASSLGSGRAYEQYF. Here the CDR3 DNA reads TGTGCCAGCAGCTTAGGTTCAGGCAGGGCCTACGAGCAGTACTTC.

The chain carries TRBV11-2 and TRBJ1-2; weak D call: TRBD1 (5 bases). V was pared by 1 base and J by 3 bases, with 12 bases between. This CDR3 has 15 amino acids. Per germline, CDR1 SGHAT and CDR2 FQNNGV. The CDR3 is CASSLARGTYYGYTF. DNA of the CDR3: TGTGCCAGCAGCTTAGCACGCGGGACTTACTATGGCTACACCTTC.

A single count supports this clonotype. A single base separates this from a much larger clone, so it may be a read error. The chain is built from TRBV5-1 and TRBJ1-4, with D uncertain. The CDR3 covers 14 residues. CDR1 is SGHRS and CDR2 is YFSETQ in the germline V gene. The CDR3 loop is CASSLGAGNGKLFF. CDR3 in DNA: TGCGCCAGCAGCTTGGGAGCGGGGAATGGAAAACTGTTTTTT.

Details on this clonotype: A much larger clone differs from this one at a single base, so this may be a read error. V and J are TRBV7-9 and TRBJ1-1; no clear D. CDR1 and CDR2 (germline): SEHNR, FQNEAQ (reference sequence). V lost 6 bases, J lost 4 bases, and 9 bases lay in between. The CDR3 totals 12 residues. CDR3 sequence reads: CASSGDTTEAFF. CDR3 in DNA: TGTGCCAGCAGTGGTGACACCACTGAAGCTTTCTTT.

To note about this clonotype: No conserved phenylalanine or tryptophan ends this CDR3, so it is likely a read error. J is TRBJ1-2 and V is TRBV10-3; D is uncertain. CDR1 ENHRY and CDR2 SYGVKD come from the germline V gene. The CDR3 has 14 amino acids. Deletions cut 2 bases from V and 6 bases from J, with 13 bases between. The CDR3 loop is CAISEGDGWNGYTL. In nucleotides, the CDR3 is TGTGCCATCAGTGAGGGTGACGGGTGGAATGGCTACACCCTC.

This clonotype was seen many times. The chain's CDR3 is CASSLGQGMTTEAFF. For the CDR3, the DNA is TGTGCCAGCAGCCTGGGACAGGGGATGACCACTGAAGCTTTCTTT. V and J are TRBV7-9 and TRBJ1-1; TRBD1 agrees at 10 bases. The V and J ends lost 5 bases and 4 bases, in that order; junction bases with no gene match: 7. Germline V gene data show CDR1 as SEHNR and CDR2 as FQNEAQ (reference sequence). The CDR3 has 15 residues.